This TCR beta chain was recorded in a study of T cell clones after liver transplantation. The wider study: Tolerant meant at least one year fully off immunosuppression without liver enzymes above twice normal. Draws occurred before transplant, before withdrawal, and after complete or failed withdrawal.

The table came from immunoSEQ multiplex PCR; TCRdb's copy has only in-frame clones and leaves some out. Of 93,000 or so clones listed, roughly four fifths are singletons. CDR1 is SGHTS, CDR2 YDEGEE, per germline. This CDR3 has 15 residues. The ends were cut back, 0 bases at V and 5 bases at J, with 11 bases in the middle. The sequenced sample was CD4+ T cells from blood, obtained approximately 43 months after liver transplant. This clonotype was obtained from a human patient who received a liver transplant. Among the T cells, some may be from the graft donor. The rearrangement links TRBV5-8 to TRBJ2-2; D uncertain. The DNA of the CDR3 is TGTGCCAGCAGCTTGGGCACGGGTTGGACCGGGGAGCTGTTTTTT. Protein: CASSLGTGWTGELFF. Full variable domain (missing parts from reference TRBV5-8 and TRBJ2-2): EAGVTQSPTHLIKTRGQQATLRCSPISGHTSVYWYQQALGLGLQFLLWYDEGEERNRGNFPPRFSGRQFPNYSSELNVNALELEDSALYLCASSLGTGWTGELFFGEGSRLTVL.